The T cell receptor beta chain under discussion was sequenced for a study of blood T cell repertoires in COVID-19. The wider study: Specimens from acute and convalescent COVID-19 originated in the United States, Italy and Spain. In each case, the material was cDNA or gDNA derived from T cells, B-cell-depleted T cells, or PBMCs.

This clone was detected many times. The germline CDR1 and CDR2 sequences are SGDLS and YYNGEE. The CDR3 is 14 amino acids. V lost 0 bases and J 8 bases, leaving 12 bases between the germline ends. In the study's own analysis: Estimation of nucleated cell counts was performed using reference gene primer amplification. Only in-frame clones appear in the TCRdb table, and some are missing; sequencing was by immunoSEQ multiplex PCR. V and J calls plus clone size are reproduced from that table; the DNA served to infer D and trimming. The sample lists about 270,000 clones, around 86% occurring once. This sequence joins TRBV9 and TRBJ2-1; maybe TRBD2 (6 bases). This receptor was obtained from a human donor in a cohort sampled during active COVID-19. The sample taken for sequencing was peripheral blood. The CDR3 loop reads CASSVAGASHEQFF. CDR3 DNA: TGTGCCAGCAGCGTAGCGGGAGCTTCCCATGAGCAGTTCTTC.